This T cell receptor (beta chain) was profiled in a study of human T cells and chemical hapten exposure. In the study overall: All through the approximately 22-week study, the scalp of each patient received diphenylcyclopropenone doses weekly.

Individual cDNA molecules (in the library) carried attached unique molecular identifiers. TCRdb processed the RACE reads anew with MiXCR; each CDR3 protein has one entry. Here the sample spans about 94,000 distinct CDR3 sequences, roughly a tenth being singletons. This clonotype showed up just a few times. The germline gives CDR1 MDHEN, CDR2 SYDVKM. V shed 5 bases and J shed 5 bases, with 21 bases lying between them. The CDR3 loop spans 16 amino acids. Stated time point: patch test 2, 6 weeks after DPC sensitization. Treatment here: therapeutic diphenylcyclopropenone sensitization with weekly scalp DPC. Total RNA was extracted from unfractionated whole blood.

The sequences come from whole blood, collected in connection with sensitization to the hapten diphenylcyclopropenone (DPC). This sequence joins TRBV28 and TRBJ1-2; D is possibly TRBD1 (5 bases). The receptor was isolated from a woman in her forties with alopecia areata. Some clones in this sample may be carry-over from other donors' samples. CDR3 sequence reads: CASSPIQGGLQYGYTF. The CDR3 region has the DNA TGTGCCAGCAGTCCCATTCAGGGTGGCCTTCAGTATGGCTACACCTTC.